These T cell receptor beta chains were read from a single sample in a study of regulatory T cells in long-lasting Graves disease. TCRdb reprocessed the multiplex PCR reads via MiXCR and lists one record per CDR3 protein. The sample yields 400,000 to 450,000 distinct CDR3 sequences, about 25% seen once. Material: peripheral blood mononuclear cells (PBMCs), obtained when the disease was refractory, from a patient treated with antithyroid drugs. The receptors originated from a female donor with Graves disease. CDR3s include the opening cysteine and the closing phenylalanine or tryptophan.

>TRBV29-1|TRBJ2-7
CSVEGAGFYEQYF
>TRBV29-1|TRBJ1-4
CSVDRGGEKLFF
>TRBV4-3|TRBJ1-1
CASSQDRQRDTEAFF
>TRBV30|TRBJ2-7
CAWGEQAYEQYF
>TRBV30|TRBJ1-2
CAWSGSAGYTF
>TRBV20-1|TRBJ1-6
CSAREIAGSPLHF
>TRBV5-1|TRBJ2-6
CASSLWGQGANVLTF
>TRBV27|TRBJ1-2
CASGPGHLSYGCTF
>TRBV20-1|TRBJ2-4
CSATLDGGSKNIQYF
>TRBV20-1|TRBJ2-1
CSARGDFGESISYNEQFF
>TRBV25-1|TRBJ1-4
CASSGRQGSANNEKLFF
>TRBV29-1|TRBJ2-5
CSVEDSGLAGNQETQYF
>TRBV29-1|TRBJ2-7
CSVPRGGGSSYEQYF
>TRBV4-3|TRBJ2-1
CASSQDRTGYNEQFF
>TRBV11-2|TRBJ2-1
CASSLVTAGVGSNEQFF
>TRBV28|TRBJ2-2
CASSLPPTGELFF
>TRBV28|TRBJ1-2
CASSPSSTIYGYTF
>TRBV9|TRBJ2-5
CASSSIFKGGAETQYF
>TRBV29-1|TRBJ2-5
CSVAQGMSTETQYF
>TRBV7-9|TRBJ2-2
CASSPGLDTGELFF
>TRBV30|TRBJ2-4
CAWSDAGLSADQYF
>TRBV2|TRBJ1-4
CASSQKGQINEKLFF
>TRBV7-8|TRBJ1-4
CASSLAYRDRGNEKLFF
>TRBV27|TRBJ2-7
CASRDSGSSYEQYF
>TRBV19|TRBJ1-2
CASSKSGQGASGYTF
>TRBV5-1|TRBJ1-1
CASSSGLAEAFF
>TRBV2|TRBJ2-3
CASRRTSGNEDTQYF
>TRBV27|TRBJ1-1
CASSLKARGVVTEAFF
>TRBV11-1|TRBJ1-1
CASTPGQGRTNTEAFF
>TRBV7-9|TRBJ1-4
CASSFIRQGSEKLFF
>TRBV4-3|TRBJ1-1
CASSRNRVGTEAFF
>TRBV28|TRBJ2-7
CASSSRLAGTYEQYF
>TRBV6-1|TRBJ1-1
CASSSNRGLEEAFF
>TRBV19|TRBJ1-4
CASTTGGRGEKLFF
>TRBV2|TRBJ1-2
CASSEILRHERGYTF
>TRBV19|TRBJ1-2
CASQGYGYTF
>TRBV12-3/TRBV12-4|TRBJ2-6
CASSRRDSGANVLTF
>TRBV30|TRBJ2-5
CAWNDRDVQETQYF